Presented here are 31 T cell receptor beta chains from one specimen sequenced in a study of blood T cells in healthy people across ages (dated by TCRdb to between 2015 and 2017). Libraries came from 5' RACE. Sequencing was performed on an Illumina HiSeq 2500. A second PCR of roughly 7 to 12 cycles was run with a J-beta primer mix and a sample-barcoded 5' primer. TCRdb redid the processing of the public reads, applying fastp at Q25 and MiXCR, and retained in-frame beta chains. Entries are consolidated by CDR3 protein sequence, retaining the most common genes and DNA. The sample contains some 1.7 million distinct CDR3 sequences, 28% of them found a single time. The ten biggest clones cover approximately 7.7% of the sample. The specimen sequenced was blood. The receptors were sampled from a woman under 40 in good health.

This chain uses TRBV7-3 with TRBJ2-3; 9 bases fit TRBD1. The germline V gene encodes CDR1 SGHTA and CDR2 FQGTGA. The CDR3 covers 16 residues. With 5 bases clipped from V and 3 bases from J, the junction kept 9 bases outside the gene matches. The CDR3 nucleotides are TGTGCCAGCAGCCCCGTCCCGGGACAGGGTACAGATACGCAGTATTTT. Encoded protein: CASSPVPGQGTDTQYF.

This clonotype appeared a few times. The chain joins TRBV3-1 to TRBJ1-1, with a tentative D call TRBD1 (6 bases). V was trimmed by 0 bases and J by 5 bases, leaving 10 bases between them. The CDR3 has 14 residues. Germline V gene sequence: CDR1 LGHDT, CDR2 YNNKEL (reference sequence). The CDR3 loop reads CASSQDTGRTEAFF. The DNA for the CDR3 is TGTGCCAGCAGCCAAGATACAGGGCGTACTGAAGCTTTCTTT.

This clonotype was observed a handful of times. At one end, the junction sequence differs from germline, possibly due to a read error. The chain carries TRBV4-1 and TRBJ2-7; D unresolved. The length of the CDR3 is 16 residues. CDR1 MGHRA and CDR2 YSYEKL come from the germline V gene. The DNA for the CDR3 is TGCGCCGGCAGCCAAGATTCACTCTCCCTACCTAGCGAGCAGTACTTC. Amino acid sequence: CAGSQDSLSLPSEQYF.

The CDR3 DNA sequence: TGTGCTAGTGGTTGGGGGCAGGGGCCCAATCAGCCCCAGCATTTT. It codes for CASGWGQGPNQPQHF. V is TRBV12-5 and J is TRBJ1-5; maybe TRBD1 (6 bases). Germline CDR1 is LGHNT and CDR2 is FRNRAP. V was clipped by 4 bases and J by 3 bases, with 13 bases between them. This CDR3 is built from 15 residues.

The chain carries TRBV12-3 or TRBV12-4 and TRBJ2-1, with 10 bases matching TRBD2. The length of the CDR3 is 16 residues. Losses at the gene ends were 2 bases for V and 8 bases for J; bases not matched to a gene: 9. CDR3 nucleotides: TGTGCCAGCAGTTTACGTGGTCCGCTAGCGGGAGATGAGCAGTTCTTC. Amino acid sequence: CASSLRGPLAGDEQFF.

As for this clonotype: The junction departs from the called germline gene at one end, perhaps through a read error. CDR3 protein: CAGSLADRGYTF. Here the CDR3 DNA reads TGTGCCGGCAGCTTAGCCGACCGTGGCTACACCTTC. The chain employs TRBV5-5 and TRBJ1-2; D is undetermined. Germline V CDR1 and CDR2: SGHKS, YYEKEE (reference sequence). The CDR3 totals 12 residues.

A few counts support this clonotype. V gene TRBV18 combines with J gene TRBJ2-5, with 7 bases matching TRBD2. J gave up 5 bases and V 3 bases, and 6 bases lay outside the gene matches. The length of the CDR3 is 14 residues. Germline CDR1 KGHSH, CDR2 LQKENI. CDR3 DNA: TGTGCCAGCTCACCCGGACTAGGTTTGGAGACCCAGTACTTC. This codes for CASSPGLGLETQYF. Looking up the rest from reference TRBV18 and TRBJ2-5 gives the full variable domain: NAGVMQNPRHLVRRRGQEARLRCSPMKGHSHVYWYRQLPEEGLKFMVYLQKENIIDESGMPKERFSAEFPKEGPSILRIQQVVRGDSAAYFCASSPGLGLETQYFGPGTRLLVL.

This clonotype was detected many times. V and J are TRBV12-3 or TRBV12-4 and TRBJ2-1; 8 nucleotides line up with TRBD1. With 1 base clipped from V and 9 bases from J, the junction kept 2 bases outside the gene matches. The CDR3 totals 13 residues. CDR3: CASSLGTGTEQFF. In nucleotides, the CDR3 is TGTGCCAGCAGTTTAGGGACAGGGACTGAGCAGTTCTTC.

This clonotype was observed a handful of times. The CDR3 loop is CASSPGQMMGKLFF. The CDR3, as DNA: TGCGCCAGCAGTCCCGGACAGATGATGGGGAAACTGTTTTTT. The gene calls are TRBV5-1 and TRBJ1-4; TRBD1 might be the D (6 bases). Germline CDR1 is SGHRS and CDR2 is YFSETQ. This CDR3 comprises 14 residues. The ends were cut back, 5 bases at V and 11 bases at J, with 19 bases in the middle.

The rearrangement uses TRBV20-1 and TRBJ1-2; no clear D gene. The CDR3 has 12 residues. Germline CDR1 reads DFQATT; CDR2 reads SNEGSKA (reference sequence). Trimming took off 1 base at V and 6 bases at J, with 9 bases between the two ends. The CDR3 bases are TGCAGTGCTAGAGCAACGGGGAATGGCTACACCTTC. Its translation: CSARATGNGYTF.

This chain links TRBV5-1 with TRBJ2-7; perhaps TRBD1 as D (5 bases). The V end was cut by 1 base, the J end by 3 bases, with 23 bases between. Germline loops: CDR1 SGHRS, CDR2 YFSETQ. This CDR3 has 18 amino acids. DNA for the CDR3: TGCGCCAGCAGCTTGTGGGGCCTTGGTAATGCGAACAACTACGAGCAGTACTTC. Its translation: CASSLWGLGNANNYEQYF.

As for this clonotype: At one boundary the junction diverges from the germline segment, which might be a read error. The V call is TRBV7-2, the J call TRBJ2-1; D is ambiguous. Germline lookup yields CDR1 SGHTA and CDR2 FQGNSA. The CDR3 is made up of 14 amino acids. In DNA form, the CDR3 reads TGTGCCAGCAGCTCGCCGTTCTCCTATAATGGGCAGTTCTTC. Encoded protein: CASSSPFSYNGQFF.

This clonotype was seen a single time. J is TRBJ1-5 and V is TRBV4-2; D perhaps matches TRBD1 (6 bases). Germline CDR1 LGHNA, CDR2 YNFKEQ. Trimming shortened V by 1 base and J by 6 bases, and 16 bases separated the two germline ends. The CDR3 contains 16 residues. CDR3 coding DNA: TGTGCCAGCAGCCAAGGCGATGCGGGGGGCGGTCAGCCCCAGCATTTT. Residues: CASSQGDAGGGQPQHF.

J is TRBJ2-1 and V is TRBV20-1; 10 bases align to TRBD2. Germline V lookup: CDR1 DFQATT, CDR2 SNEGSKA (reference sequence). The CDR3 is 14 amino acids. V shed 0 bases and J 12 bases; nucleotides not matched to a gene: 8. CDR3 nucleotide sequence: TGCAGTGCTAGAGAGAGCGGGAGGGCATATGGGCAGTTCTTC. Protein product: CSARESGRAYGQFF.

A note on this clonotype: A read error may account for a junction end that differs from germline. The V and J genes are TRBV7-8 and TRBJ2-4; D remains unclear. The DNA end lines up better with TRBJ2-7; the J call may be wrong. The CDR3 runs to 18 residues. Germline V gene sequence: CDR1 SGHVS, CDR2 FQNEAQ. The chain's CDR3 is CAGSLGVSRQGITYEQYF. In DNA, the CDR3 is TGTGCCGGCAGCTTAGGCGTGTCTAGGCAAGGGATCACCTACGAGCAGTACTTC.

The chain uses TRBV30 and TRBJ2-1; D is perhaps TRBD2 (5 bases). Germline V CDR1 and CDR2: GTSNPN, SVGIG (reference sequence). This CDR3 is built from 15 residues. The V end lost 2 bases, the J end lost 2 bases, and 13 bases lay between the germline ends. CDR3 region: CAWSRLPGAYNEQFF. CDR3 DNA sequence: TGTGCCTGGAGTCGACTCCCCGGGGCCTACAATGAGCAGTTCTTC.

V usage is TRBV18 and J usage is TRBJ2-5; D is possibly TRBD2 (6 bases). The length of the CDR3 is 14 residues. Trimming cost V 5 bases and J 5 bases, with 15 bases left between them. Germline V lookup: CDR1 KGHSH, CDR2 LQKENI. The CDR3 nucleotides read TGTGCCAGCTCATACGGGGGAATGGAGGAGACCCAGTACTTC. Residues: CASSYGGMEETQYF.

The chain employs TRBV7-9 and TRBJ2-5; 8 bases line up with TRBD2. The DNA end lines up better with TRBJ2-7; the J call may be wrong. This CDR3 is built from 11 residues. Germline-derived CDR1 and CDR2 are SEHNR and FQNEAQ (reference sequence). The CDR3 is CATGRGAEQYF. CDR3 nucleotides: TGTGCTACCGGGCGGGGGGCCGAGCAGTACTTC.

About this clonotype itself: Its ends do not fully match the called genes, so a read error is possible. This chain joins TRBV2 and TRBJ2-2, with 7 bases that match TRBD2. The CDR3 consists of 14 residues. From germline, CDR1 is SNHLY and CDR2 FYNNEI. For the CDR3, the DNA is TGTGCCAGCATGGGACTACTGAACGCCGGGGAGCTGTTTTTT. Amino acid sequence: CASMGLLNAGELFF.

This clonotype has ten or more counts. The chain couples TRBV6-5 to TRBJ2-7; TRBD1 matches at 8 bases. The ends lost 7 bases at V and 4 bases at J; junction bases unmatched: 15. Looked up from germline, CDR1 is MNHEY and CDR2 is SVGAGI. The CDR3 totals 16 residues. The CDR3 here is CASKKYSGGRGYEQYF. The CDR3 DNA reads TGTGCCAGCAAAAAATACTCAGGGGGCCGCGGGTACGAGCAGTACTTC.

The CDR3 nucleotides read TGTGCCAGCAGCTCCTGGGACACCGATAATTCACCCCTCCACTTT. This translates into CASSSWDTDNSPLHF. V is TRBV9 and J is TRBJ1-6, with D possibly being TRBD1 (6 bases). V was pared by 4 bases and J by 5 bases, with 13 bases between. This CDR3 spans 15 amino acids. Germline loops: CDR1 SGDLS, CDR2 YYNGEE.

At least ten counts were recorded for this clonotype. This chain links TRBV12-3 or TRBV12-4 with TRBJ2-7; D may match TRBD1 or TRBD2 (5 bases each). Trimming stripped 5 bases from V and 3 bases from J, with 11 bases between. The CDR3 extends over 13 amino acids. The CDR3 bases are TGTGCCAGCAGTCCTCTGGGGGTCTACGAGCAGTACTTC. Protein: CASSPLGVYEQYF.

This clonotype was seen more than once but under ten times. V gene TRBV24-1 combines with J gene TRBJ2-1; 7 bases match TRBD2. J gave up 8 bases and V 7 bases, and 7 bases lay outside the gene matches. The CDR3 length is 13 residues. Germline CDR1 reads KGHDR; CDR2 reads SFDVKD. The CDR3 is CATSSGVYDEQFF. Here the CDR3 DNA reads TGTGCCACCAGCAGCGGGGTTTACGATGAGCAGTTCTTC.

This clonotype appeared a few times. The chain recombines TRBV6-5 with TRBJ2-7; 11 bases line up with TRBD2. Trimming at V came to 5 bases and at J to 0 bases, leaving 3 bases not matched to a gene. CDR1 and CDR2 (germline): MNHEY, SVGAGI. This CDR3 contains 15 residues. CDR3 in amino acids: CASSTSGGRSYEQYF. In nucleotides, the CDR3 is TGTGCCAGCAGTACTAGCGGGGGACGCTCCTACGAGCAGTACTTC.

V is TRBV7-2 and J is TRBJ1-4; D gene uncertain. The germline gives CDR1 SGHTA, CDR2 FQGNSA. The germline V and J ends were trimmed by 1 base and 3 bases, with 9 bases remaining between them. The CDR3 has 15 amino acids. The CDR3 protein is CASSLDQRANEKLFF. As DNA, the CDR3 is TGTGCCAGCAGCTTAGACCAGAGGGCTAATGAAAAACTGTTTTTT.

This clonotype was seen a handful of times. The chain employs TRBV6-2 or TRBV6-3 and TRBJ2-1; TRBD1 agrees at 11 bases. The germline gives CDR1 MNHEY, CDR2 SVGEGT. This CDR3 region has 15 residues. V gave up 7 bases and J gave up 7 bases; unmatched junction bases: 9. CDR3 protein: CASTKGQGALNEQFF. Written as DNA, the CDR3 is TGTGCCAGCACCAAAGGACAGGGGGCGTTGAATGAGCAGTTCTTC.

J is TRBJ2-5 and V is TRBV30, with D possibly being TRBD1 or TRBD2 (5 bases each). The J call is uncertain, as TRBJ2-7 better fits the DNA end. Looked up from germline, CDR1 is GTSNPN and CDR2 is SVGIG (reference sequence). CDR3 length equals 17 residues. CDR3 sequence: CAWSVGSDSRGAYEQYF. CDR3 coding DNA: TGTGCCTGGAGTGTAGGGTCAGACAGTCGGGGTGCCTACGAGCAGTACTTC.

The chain uses TRBV18 and TRBJ1-6, with 7 positions matching TRBD1. V shed 6 bases, J shed 7 bases, and the junction held 6 bases outside the gene matches. The germline gives CDR1 KGHSH, CDR2 LQKENI. CDR3 length: 14 amino acids. For the CDR3, the DNA is TGTGCCAGCTCTTGGGACAGATCAAATTCACCCCTCCACTTT. This sequence encodes CASSWDRSNSPLHF.

J is TRBJ1-4 and V is TRBV4-1, with a tentative D call TRBD1 (5 bases). The CDR3 extends over 17 amino acids. V was pared by 0 bases and J by 4 bases, with 15 bases between. The germline V gene has CDR1 MGHRA and CDR2 YSYEKL. CDR3: CASSQDQTATINEKLFF. CDR3 nucleotides: TGCGCCAGCAGCCAAGATCAGACAGCGACAATTAATGAAAAACTGTTTTTT.

The table lists this clonotype with a few counts. The chain couples TRBV19 to TRBJ2-1; 7 bases are a match to TRBD2. Trimming cost V 3 bases and J 10 bases; bases outside gene matches: 9. CDR3 length equals 14 residues. Germline-derived CDR1 and CDR2 are LNHDA and SQIVND (reference sequence). The CDR3, as DNA: TGTGCCAGTAGTATGCGGGGGACCGATTTCGAGCAGTTCTTC. Protein: CASSMRGTDFEQFF.

The V call is TRBV5-1, the J call TRBJ1-1; D not certain. V lost 2 bases and J lost 0, with 8 bases in between. Germline CDR1 reads SGHRS; CDR2 reads YFSETQ. CDR3 length: 14 residues. The CDR3 loop is CASSFSSVNTEAFF. CDR3 in DNA: TGCGCCAGCAGCTTCTCTTCAGTGAACACTGAAGCTTTCTTT.